The following is a TCR beta chain sequence with its context. The antigen it recognizes is unknown. Base quality data are lacking; no much larger clone is found one base away. Explained via the paper, the time point label denotes: recipient sample about 28 days before transplant, after cytoreduction. Blood from recipients was drawn about 28 days before transplant and again at days 30, 100 and 180 after transplant. Nuclei Lysis Solution was used to extract genomic DNA from fresh or cryopreserved unfractionated peripheral blood mononuclear cells. This entry belongs to a study of T cell clonotyping in hematopoietic cell transplantation (dated by TCRdb to 2020 to 2022). Notes on the research overall: Pretransplant recipient samples were obtained after cytoreduction. Recruitment of patients ran from late 2015 to early 2017, and follow-up continued until September 2020 or until death. The study collected over a hundred blood samples from some 35 consecutive transplant recipients and their related donors.

The immunoSEQ assay, a bias-controlled multiplex PCR with V- and J-specific primers, was used to amplify TCR beta CDR3 regions from genomic DNA. A proprietary barcode and Illumina adapter sequences were added to the CDR3 amplicons in a second PCR step. CDR3 libraries were sequenced on an Illumina MiSeq instrument. The original methods were these. Export and quality control were performed with immunoSEQ Analyzer 3.0, and downstream analyses were performed with R Bioconductor and Immunarch. Only productive rearrangements in the normalized downsampled data set went into calculating the repertoire metrics. In the normalized cohort, clonotypes with more than 5 templates were defined as pathologically expanded. The Inverse Simpson Index was used to measure repertoire diversity. The non-normalized data set was used for CMV-specificity analyses so that all clonotypes could be captured. As stored in TCRdb, this immuneACCESS dataset retains in-frame rearrangements with V and J assigned. A fraction of the clones does not appear; measured against another copy, unresolved V genes explain less than half of the discrepancy, and the remainder lacks a known reason. For V, J and clone size, that table is used; D and trimming come from the DNA. The table for this sample lists roughly 46,000 clones; 80% to 85% of them were counted only once. The ten largest clonotypes hold around 5.3% of the sample.

Beyond this particular receptor, the publication reports: Recipient repertoires showed only a small fraction of overlap with donor repertoires, and over 97% appeared de novo at the given depth. The sample size was limited and the cells went unsorted, which meant the CD4 and CD8 repertoire contributions could not be told apart. Recipient TCR diversity fell after transplant, with pathologically expanded clonotypes rising progressively from day 30 to day 180. Broader posttransplant TCR repertoire diversity was predicted by donor and pretransplant recipient Inverse Simpson Index values.

Cut back by 2 bases and 3 bases, the V and J ends lie 8 bases apart. According to the germline V gene, CDR1 reads SGHDT and CDR2 reads YYEEEE. The CDR3 contains 13 residues, cysteine and phenylalanine counted. Of all the DNA, just the CDR3 is kept, 39 bases in frame from base 1. Recombination linked TRBV5-6 to TRBJ1-1; a confident D gene designation cannot be given. The sample here was peripheral blood mononuclear cells, taken before stem cell transplant. This receptor was taken from a man aged 55 to 70 with myelodysplastic syndrome. Some clones in this sample may be carry-over from other donors' samples. This receptor has the CDR3 CASSFSGDTEAFF. DNA sequence: TGTGCCAGCAGCTTTTCTGGGGACACTGAAGCTTTCTTT. The full variable domain, with segments outside the CDR3 supplied by the reference TRBV5-6 and TRBJ1-1 proteins, appears as DAGVTQSPTHLIKTRGQQVTLRCSPKSGHDTVSWYQQALGQGPQFIFQYYEEEERQRGNFPDRFSGHQFPNYSSELNVNALLLGDSALYLCASSFSGDTEAFFGQGTRLTVV.